The clone carrying this T cell receptor (beta chain) showed up just a few times. This CDR3 comprises 14 residues. Germline V gene data show CDR1 as MNHEY and CDR2 as SVGEGT. V trimming: 6 bases; J trimming: 6 bases; junction bases outside the gene matches: 7. The data were taken from a study of blood T cell repertoires in COVID-19. Study context: Sites across the United States, Italy and Spain contributed samples from acute and convalescent COVID-19.

In the authors' methods: For nucleated cells, counts were estimated from reference gene primer amplification. Assay: immunoSEQ multiplex PCR; the TCRdb copy retains only in-frame clones and omits some. The V and J calls and clone size were taken over from that table, and D and trimming were inferred from the DNA. The sample yields about 150,000 clones, about nine tenths seen once. Shortly before study entry, within 2 weeks, exposed participants had met a COVID-19 case. The chain couples TRBV6-2 or TRBV6-3 to TRBJ2-1; 8 bases line up with TRBD2. The source is a woman aged 40 to 55 who had been exposed to COVID-19. The sample comprised PBMCs or T cells enriched from blood (not recorded which). CDR3 DNA: TGTGCCAGCAGCTCCGGGACTAGTTTCAATGAGCAGTTCTTC. Its translation is CASSSGTSFNEQFF.